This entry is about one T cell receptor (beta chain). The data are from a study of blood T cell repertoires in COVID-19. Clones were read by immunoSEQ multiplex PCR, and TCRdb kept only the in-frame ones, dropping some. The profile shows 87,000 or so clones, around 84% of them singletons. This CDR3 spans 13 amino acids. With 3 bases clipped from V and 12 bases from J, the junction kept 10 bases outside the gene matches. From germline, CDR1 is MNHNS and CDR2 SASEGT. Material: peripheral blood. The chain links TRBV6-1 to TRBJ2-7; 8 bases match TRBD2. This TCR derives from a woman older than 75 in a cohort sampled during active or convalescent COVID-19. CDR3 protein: CASSDTGGGFPYF. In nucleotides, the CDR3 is TGTGCCAGCAGTGATACGGGGGGGGGCTTCCCGTACTTC.